These 19 T cell receptor beta chains were all obtained from the same sample, sequenced in a study of Graves' ophthalmopathy and Graves' hyperthyroidism. Amplification from RNA transcripts yielded the TCR beta CDR3 regions. Amplification began with first-round RT-PCR using HTBI primers, then second-round multiplex PCR was performed. One entry per CDR3 protein, called by TCRdb with MiXCR from the multiplex PCR reads. The repertoire consists of more than 300,000 distinct CDR3 sequences, with less than 20% occurring once and the leading ten covering around 6.6%. Sequencing used peripheral blood. Receptors originate from a woman younger than 35 with stable Graves' hyperthyroidism.

On this clonotype itself: A much bigger clone sits one base away, suggesting this may be a read error. J is TRBJ1-1 and V is TRBV27, with D unclear. Trimming removed 9 bases at V and 1 base at J, with 21 bases between. The CDR3 runs to 16 residues. Germline V gene data show CDR1 as MNHEY and CDR2 as SMNVEV (reference sequence). The CDR3 DNA reads as TGTGCCAGTTTTTACCGCCATTCCGGGAGGAACACTGAAGCTTTCTTT. Translation gives CASFYRHSGRNTEAFF.

This clonotype appeared many times. The chain uses TRBV19 and TRBJ1-2; D remains unclear. This CDR3 contains 14 residues. The V end was cut by 3 bases, the J end by 8 bases, with 16 bases between. Germline-derived CDR1 and CDR2 are LNHDA and SQIVND (reference sequence). CDR3 amino acids: CASSIPNPEDGYTF. CDR3 bases: TGTGCCAGTAGTATCCCGAACCCTGAGGACGGCTACACCTTC.

This clonotype was counted a single time. This may be a read error, as it is one base from a much larger clone. The rearrangement uses TRBV19 and TRBJ1-3; D not certain. The germline V gene has CDR1 LNHDA and CDR2 SQIVND (reference sequence). The CDR3 totals 14 residues. V was trimmed by 2 bases and J by 0 bases, leaving 5 bases between them. CDR3 residues: CASSIRDSGNTIYF. DNA of the CDR3: TGTGCCAGTAGTATACGGGACTCTGGAAACACCATATATTTT. Drawing the rest from reference TRBV19 and TRBJ1-3, the complete variable domain is DGGITQSPKYLFRKEGQNVTLSCEQNLNHDAMYWYRQDPGQGLRLIYYSQIVNDFQKGDIAEGYSVSREKKESFPLTVTSAQKNPTAFYLCASSIRDSGNTIYFGEGSWLTVV.

This clonotype was detected ten times or more. This sequence joins TRBV6-5 and TRBJ1-1; D call uncertain. Trimming cost V 4 bases and J 0 bases, with 6 bases left between them. Looked up from germline, CDR1 is MNHEY and CDR2 is SVGAGI. This CDR3 region has 13 residues. The CDR3 region is CASSSLMNTEAFF. The DNA of the CDR3 is TGTGCCAGCAGTTCCCTTATGAACACTGAAGCTTTCTTT.

This clonotype was seen many times. V usage is TRBV7-8 and J usage is TRBJ2-7; 10 bases fit TRBD1. J gave up 2 bases and V 6 bases, and 7 bases lay outside the gene matches. Germline CDR1 reads SGHVS; CDR2 reads FQNEAQ. The CDR3 is made up of 15 amino acids. CDR3 bases: TGTGCCAGCAGTTCTGGGACAGGGGACCCCTACGAGCAGTACTTC. Protein: CASSSGTGDPYEQYF.

This clonotype occurred a few times. The V and J genes are TRBV9 and TRBJ2-5; 9 bases agree with TRBD1. CDR1 is SGDLS, CDR2 YYNGEE, per germline. CDR3 length: 14 amino acids. V lost 4 bases, J lost 5 bases, and 6 bases stayed unmatched. For the CDR3, the DNA is TGTGCCAGCAGCCACAGGACAGGGGCCGAGACCCAGTACTTC. It yields the protein CASSHRTGAETQYF.

In its sample, this clonotype was seen many times. The V call is TRBV4-2, the J call TRBJ1-1, with 7 nucleotides matching TRBD1. J lost 1 base, V lost 4 bases, and 6 bases had no gene match. This CDR3 has 15 residues. The V gene's germline CDR1 is LGHNA and CDR2 YNFKEQ. The CDR3 reads CASSRRQGENTEAFF. The CDR3 DNA follows: TGTGCCAGCAGCCGCCGACAGGGAGAGAACACTGAAGCTTTCTTT.

To note about this clonotype: This sequence may be a read error, since a much larger clone differs from it by one base. This chain uses TRBV11-2 with TRBJ1-1; D ambiguous. Per the germline V gene, CDR1 is SGHAT and CDR2 is FQNNGV. This CDR3 region has 15 residues. In nucleotides, the CDR3 is TGTGCCAGCAGCTTATCGGGGAACATGAACTCTGAAGCTTTCTTT. Amino acid sequence: CASSLSGNMNSEAFF.

This clonotype was counted at least ten times. The rearrangement uses TRBV6-5 and TRBJ1-1, with TRBD1 identical over 9 bases. This CDR3 comprises 16 residues. The V and J ends lost 4 bases and 0 bases, in that order; junction bases with no gene match: 6. Looked up from germline, CDR1 is MNHEY and CDR2 is SVGAGI. The CDR3 region is CASSSRGTGLNTEAFF. As DNA, the CDR3 is TGTGCCAGCAGTTCCCGGGGGACAGGGTTGAACACTGAAGCTTTCTTT.

This clonotype showed up many times. The rearrangement joins TRBV14 to TRBJ1-2; D uncertain. CDR1 is SGHDN, CDR2 FVKESK, per germline. This CDR3 has 14 amino acids. The germline V and J ends were trimmed by 1 base and 6 bases, with 12 bases remaining between them. CDR3: CASSQGLGMDGYTF. DNA of the CDR3: TGTGCCAGCAGCCAAGGACTGGGGATGGATGGCTACACCTTC.

The rearrangement uses TRBV11-2 and TRBJ2-2; D ambiguous. V was cut by 5 bases and J by 0 bases, with 19 bases left in between. The germline V gene has CDR1 SGHAT and CDR2 FQNNGV. The CDR3 has 18 residues. The CDR3 protein is CASSRSQPSFANTGELFF. DNA for the CDR3: TGTGCCAGCAGCCGATCCCAACCCTCGTTTGCGAACACCGGGGAGCTGTTTTTT.

The chain couples TRBV12-3 or TRBV12-4 to TRBJ2-3, with unresolved D. Trimming shortened V by 3 bases and J by 5 bases, and 3 bases separated the two germline ends. This CDR3 has 11 residues. The CDR3 region has the DNA TGTGCCAGCAGTTTTCAAGATACGCAGTATTTT. Translated, it gives CASSFQDTQYF.

This clonotype was observed a few times. The V and J genes are TRBV9 and TRBJ2-5; TRBD2 is a possible D gene (6 bases). The CDR3 loop spans 16 amino acids. The V and J ends lost 2 bases and 5 bases respectively, with 19 bases between them. Germline V gene lookup returns CDR1 SGDLS and CDR2 YYNGEE. The chain's CDR3 is CASSVRARPGGETQYF. For the CDR3, the DNA is TGTGCCAGCAGCGTGCGGGCTCGACCCGGGGGTGAGACCCAGTACTTC.

The rearrangement joins TRBV5-5 to TRBJ1-2; tentatively, D is TRBD1 (5 bases). Germline V gene data show CDR1 as SGHKS and CDR2 as YYEKEE (reference sequence). The CDR3 consists of 15 residues. The germline V and J ends were trimmed by 2 bases and 3 bases, with 14 bases remaining between them. In DNA, the CDR3 is TGTGCCAGCAGCTTTGCCGGGACGGCCTACTATGGCTACACCTTC. It specifies CASSFAGTAYYGYTF.

This clonotype was found many times. This rearrangement joins TRBV6-2 or TRBV6-3 to TRBJ2-4; D may match TRBD1 or TRBD2 (5 bases each). Germline assignment: CDR1 MNHEY and CDR2 SVGEGT. This CDR3 spans 16 amino acids. V lost 1 base and J 5 bases, leaving 15 bases between the germline ends. CDR3 coding DNA: TGTGCCAGCAGTTACTGGGGACGGGGAAGTGAAAACATTCAGTACTTC. It specifies CASSYWGRGSENIQYF.

In its sample, this clonotype was seen many times. The V call is TRBV25-1, the J call TRBJ2-7, with 11 bases lining up with TRBD1. CDR3 size: 16 residues. CDR1 and CDR2 (germline): MGHDK, SYGVNS. The V segment lost 2 bases and the J segment 4 bases; nucleotides outside the gene matches: 7. The CDR3 DNA sequence: TGTGCCAGCAGTGAACATATTGGGACAGGGGGATACGAGCAGTACTTC. Its protein is CASSEHIGTGGYEQYF.

This clonotype was found many times. This chain connects TRBV28 to TRBJ1-5, with 8 bases that match TRBD1. The V gene end was trimmed by 2 bases and the J gene end by 1 base; junction bases not matched to a gene: 7. The germline gives CDR1 MDHEN, CDR2 SYDVKM. The CDR3 covers 17 residues. CDR3 residues: CASSLPGQGMSNQPQHF. The CDR3 DNA follows: TGTGCCAGCAGTTTACCCGGACAGGGCATGAGCAATCAGCCCCAGCATTTT.

This clonotype was recorded at least ten times. The CDR3 region is CASSTIQIYEQYF. The CDR3 nucleotides read TGTGCCAGCAGTACGATTCAGATCTACGAGCAGTACTTC. The chain joins TRBV12-3 or TRBV12-4 to TRBJ2-7; D ambiguous. Trimming left V 5 bases short and J 3 bases short, with 11 bases between. The CDR3 is made up of 13 amino acids.

This sequence joins TRBV29-1 and TRBJ2-7, with 8 positions matching TRBD1. Unmatched junction bases numbered 11, after V lost 6 bases and J lost 7 bases. CDR1 is SQVTM, CDR2 ANQGSEA, per germline. This CDR3 comprises 13 residues. In DNA form, the CDR3 reads TGCAGCGTCGGAGAGACAGGGGCGGGAGAGCAGTACTTC. It codes for CSVGETGAGEQYF.